These T cell receptor beta chains were read from a single sample in a study of human versus mouse CDR3 diversity and MHC coevolution. Here immunoSEQ multiplex PCR was the method, and the copy in TCRdb shows in-frame clones only, minus some. The sample has about 83,000 clones, around 92% seen once. Sequencing was carried out using naive CD4+ T cells from blood. The receptor set was obtained from a person aged 30 to 69 in good health. Both conserved end residues are part of each CDR3. Each record gives: clone size, V gene, J gene, D gene, CDR3 DNA, CDR3 protein. A D gene is named only where the DNA matches it firmly. Clone size is not always given. Where it is, it says once, few, many or a class for expanded clones.

abundance: once; v_gene: TRBV5-1; j_gene: TRBJ2-1; d_gene: TRBD2; CDR3nt: TGCGCCAGCAGCTTGGAAGCGGGAGGGCCGGGGGAGCAGTTCTTC; CDR3aa: CASSLEAGGPGEQFF
abundance: -; v_gene: TRBV7-9; j_gene: TRBJ1-4; d_gene: -; CDR3nt: TGTGCCAGCAGCTTAAGGGGACAAGCAACTAATGAAAAACTGTTTTTT; CDR3aa: CASSLRGQATNEKLFF
abundance: -; v_gene: TRBV19; j_gene: TRBJ1-1; d_gene: -; CDR3nt: TGTGCCAGTAGCCAGACAGATATGAACACTGAAGCTTTCTTT; CDR3aa: CASSQTDMNTEAFF
abundance: -; v_gene: TRBV5-1; j_gene: TRBJ2-5; d_gene: TRBD2; CDR3nt: TGCGCCAGCAGCCCGGGACTAGCGGGGGGGCCAGTAGAGACCCAGTACTTC; CDR3aa: CASSPGLAGGPVETQYF
abundance: -; v_gene: TRBV9; j_gene: TRBJ2-3; d_gene: -; CDR3nt: TGTGCCAGCAGCGTTACACAGGAGACTTCCACAGATACGCAGTATTTT; CDR3aa: CASSVTQETSTDTQYF
abundance: -; v_gene: TRBV5-8; j_gene: TRBJ2-3; d_gene: TRBD1; CDR3nt: TGTGCCAGCAGCGTAGGGACAGGGGGTTTGTCAGATACGCAGTATTTT; CDR3aa: CASSVGTGGLSDTQYF
abundance: -; v_gene: TRBV6-1; j_gene: TRBJ1-2; d_gene: TRBD1; CDR3nt: TGTGCCAGCCAACAGGGGATGAGGAATGGCTACACCTTC; CDR3aa: CASQQGMRNGYTF
abundance: once; v_gene: TRBV10-3; j_gene: TRBJ2-7; d_gene: -; CDR3nt: TGTGCCATCAGTGATTACAGTTACTACGAGCAGTACTTC; CDR3aa: CAISDYSYYEQYF
abundance: -; v_gene: TRBV2; j_gene: TRBJ2-7; d_gene: -; CDR3nt: TGTGCCAGCAGGGAGTCTCCCGAGAGCTCCTACGAGCAGTACTTC; CDR3aa: CASRESPESSYEQYF
abundance: -; v_gene: TRBV19; j_gene: TRBJ2-1; d_gene: TRBD1; CDR3nt: TGTGCCAGTAGTATGCCGGGACAGACCTTATCCTACAATGAGCAGTTCTTC; CDR3aa: CASSMPGQTLSYNEQFF
abundance: once; v_gene: TRBV30; j_gene: TRBJ2-3; d_gene: -; CDR3nt: TGTGCCTGCCCCCGAGGAGGCAGCACAGATACGCAGTATTTT; CDR3aa: CACPRGGSTDTQYF
abundance: -; v_gene: TRBV6-5; j_gene: TRBJ2-7; d_gene: TRBD1; CDR3nt: TGTGCCAGCAGTTCCCCACGACAGGGGGTATACGAGCAGTACTTC; CDR3aa: CASSSPRQGVYEQYF
abundance: -; v_gene: TRBV2; j_gene: TRBJ2-2; d_gene: TRBD1; CDR3nt: TGTGCCAGCAGTTGGGGACAGGGCGCCGGGGAGCTGTTTTTT; CDR3aa: CASSWGQGAGELFF
abundance: few; v_gene: TRBV10-3; j_gene: TRBJ1-2; d_gene: TRBD1; CDR3nt: TGTGCCATCAGTGAGGGGGGTCAGGGGGACAGGAGGTACTATGGCTACACCTTC; CDR3aa: CAISEGGQGDRRYYGYTF
abundance: -; v_gene: TRBV5-6; j_gene: TRBJ2-1; d_gene: TRBD2; CDR3nt: TGTGCCAGCAGCTTTAGGACTAGCGGCTACAATGAGCAGTTCTTC; CDR3aa: CASSFRTSGYNEQFF
abundance: -; v_gene: TRBV4-1; j_gene: TRBJ1-6; d_gene: -; CDR3nt: TGCGCCAGCAGCTTCCAGACAGGAACACTCGGCAATTCACCCCTCCACTTT; CDR3aa: CASSFQTGTLGNSPLHF
abundance: -; v_gene: TRBV11-2; j_gene: TRBJ2-7; d_gene: TRBD2; CDR3nt: TGTGCCAGCAGGCACGCTCCGGGACTAGCGGGAGGGTCCTACGAGCAGTACTTC; CDR3aa: CASRHAPGLAGGSYEQYF
abundance: -; v_gene: TRBV19; j_gene: TRBJ1-1; d_gene: TRBD1; CDR3nt: TGTGCCAGTAGTCGGGACAGGATCACTGAAGCTTTCTTT; CDR3aa: CASSRDRITEAFF
abundance: -; v_gene: TRBV9; j_gene: TRBJ1-3; d_gene: -; CDR3nt: TGTGCCAGCAGCGGTTGGGACTCAAGAACTGGAAACACCATATATTTT; CDR3aa: CASSGWDSRTGNTIYF
abundance: -; v_gene: TRBV18; j_gene: TRBJ1-2; d_gene: -; CDR3nt: TGTGCCAGCTCAGGGACATTAGCTAACTATGGCTACACCTTC; CDR3aa: CASSGTLANYGYTF
abundance: -; v_gene: TRBV19; j_gene: TRBJ2-2; d_gene: -; CDR3nt: TGTGCCAGTAGTTTCGGTAGCGGAGCCGGCCCCGGGGAGCTGTTTTTT; CDR3aa: CASSFGSGAGPGELFF
abundance: -; v_gene: TRBV2; j_gene: TRBJ2-2; d_gene: TRBD1; CDR3nt: TGTGCCAGCAGTGAAGCGCTTATGACAGGGGTCAACACCGGGGAGCTGTTTTTT; CDR3aa: CASSEALMTGVNTGELFF
abundance: -; v_gene: TRBV6-5; j_gene: TRBJ2-7; d_gene: -; CDR3nt: TGTGCCAGCAGTGTGATCGGCGAGCAGTACTTC; CDR3aa: CASSVIGEQYF
abundance: -; v_gene: TRBV2; j_gene: TRBJ2-1; d_gene: -; CDR3nt: TGTGCCAGCAGTGTCCGACAGGCGTCCTACAATGAGCAGTTCTTC; CDR3aa: CASSVRQASYNEQFF
abundance: -; v_gene: TRBV4-2; j_gene: TRBJ1-2; d_gene: -; CDR3nt: TGTGCCAGCAGCCAGGATACAGGGTATAGGAGCTATGGCTACACCTTC; CDR3aa: CASSQDTGYRSYGYTF
abundance: -; v_gene: TRBV11-3; j_gene: TRBJ1-3; d_gene: -; CDR3nt: TGTGCCAGCAGAGCCCCGATAGCCGGAAACACCATATATTTT; CDR3aa: CASRAPIAGNTIYF
abundance: once; v_gene: TRBV6-1; j_gene: TRBJ2-7; d_gene: -; CDR3nt: TGTGCCAGCAGTGAAGGGGGACATCCCGGCGAGCAGTACTTC; CDR3aa: CASSEGGHPGEQYF
abundance: -; v_gene: TRBV27; j_gene: TRBJ2-2; d_gene: -; CDR3nt: TGTGCCAGCAGAAGGGACATGAACACCGGGGAGCTGTTTTTT; CDR3aa: CASRRDMNTGELFF
abundance: -; v_gene: TRBV4-1; j_gene: TRBJ1-6; d_gene: TRBD1; CDR3nt: TGCGCCAGCAGCCAGGGAATGGACAGGGATAATTCACCCCTCCACTTT; CDR3aa: CASSQGMDRDNSPLHF
abundance: -; v_gene: TRBV6-5; j_gene: TRBJ1-1; d_gene: TRBD1; CDR3nt: TGTGCCAGCAGCAACTTGGGACAGGGAGGCACTGAAGCTTTCTTT; CDR3aa: CASSNLGQGGTEAFF
abundance: -; v_gene: TRBV7-6; j_gene: TRBJ2-7; d_gene: TRBD2; CDR3nt: TGTGCCAGCAGCCGGGACTATTCCTACGAGCAGTACTTC; CDR3aa: CASSRDYSYEQYF
abundance: -; v_gene: TRBV19; j_gene: TRBJ2-2; d_gene: -; CDR3nt: TGTGCCAGTACCCTGGAGACAGGTTTCACCGGGGAGCTGTTTTTT; CDR3aa: CASTLETGFTGELFF
abundance: -; v_gene: TRBV29-1; j_gene: TRBJ2-3; d_gene: TRBD2; CDR3nt: TGCAGCGTTGGCGGGAGGAGCACAGATACGCAGTATTTT; CDR3aa: CSVGGRSTDTQYF
abundance: -; v_gene: TRBV6-1; j_gene: TRBJ2-7; d_gene: -; CDR3nt: TGTGCCAGCAGTGAACCAGGTAGTAGGGAGCAGTACTTC; CDR3aa: CASSEPGSREQYF
abundance: -; v_gene: TRBV4-1; j_gene: TRBJ2-7; d_gene: -; CDR3nt: TGCGCCAGCAGTCAAGAGAGGACAGTCTCCTACGAGCAGTACTTC; CDR3aa: CASSQERTVSYEQYF
abundance: -; v_gene: TRBV7-9; j_gene: TRBJ2-3; d_gene: TRBD2; CDR3nt: TGTGCCAGCAGCTTTTCTCCGGGGGGGAAAGATACGCAGTATTTT; CDR3aa: CASSFSPGGKDTQYF
abundance: -; v_gene: TRBV27; j_gene: TRBJ2-1; d_gene: TRBD2; CDR3nt: TGTGCCAGCAGTCCTGGGACTAGTCGGCGGGGTCGTGGGAATTACAATGAGCAGTTCTTC; CDR3aa: CASSPGTSRRGRGNYNEQFF
abundance: once; v_gene: TRBV2; j_gene: TRBJ2-7; d_gene: TRBD2; CDR3nt: TGTGCCAGCAGGACGTTAAGCGGGGGGGACTACGAGCAGTACTTC; CDR3aa: CASRTLSGGDYEQYF
abundance: -; v_gene: TRBV19; j_gene: TRBJ1-6; d_gene: TRBD1; CDR3nt: TGTGCCAGTAGTATAGCCCGGGGCAGGGGGCGACCCCTCCACTTT; CDR3aa: CASSIARGRGRPLHF
abundance: -; v_gene: TRBV5-4; j_gene: TRBJ2-3; d_gene: -; CDR3nt: TGTGCCAGCAGCTTACAGGGTCTCGCCACAGATACGCAGTATTTT; CDR3aa: CASSLQGLATDTQYF
abundance: -; v_gene: TRBV25-1; j_gene: TRBJ2-7; d_gene: TRBD2; CDR3nt: TGTGCCAGCAGTGAGGGAACTAGCGGGAGAGTACGGTACGAGCAGTACTTC; CDR3aa: CASSEGTSGRVRYEQYF
abundance: -; v_gene: TRBV5-4; j_gene: TRBJ2-1; d_gene: TRBD1; CDR3nt: TGTGCCAGCAGCAGAACAGGGGGCAATGAGCAGTTCTTC; CDR3aa: CASSRTGGNEQFF
abundance: -; v_gene: TRBV6-1; j_gene: TRBJ1-5; d_gene: -; CDR3nt: TGTGCCAGCGGGCAGGGGAATCAGCCCCAGCATTTT; CDR3aa: CASGQGNQPQHF
abundance: -; v_gene: TRBV5-1; j_gene: TRBJ2-5; d_gene: TRBD2; CDR3nt: TGCGCCAGCAGCTTGGCGGTAGCGGGGGTCCAAGAGACCCAGTACTTC; CDR3aa: CASSLAVAGVQETQYF
abundance: -; v_gene: TRBV5-1; j_gene: TRBJ2-7; d_gene: -; CDR3nt: TGCGCCAGCAGCTTGGAAATAGCGGCGCCCTACGAGCAGTACTTC; CDR3aa: CASSLEIAAPYEQYF
abundance: -; v_gene: TRBV7-8; j_gene: TRBJ1-2; d_gene: -; CDR3nt: TGTGCCAGCAGCACAAAACAGGGACCTAACTATGGCTACACCTTC; CDR3aa: CASSTKQGPNYGYTF
abundance: -; v_gene: TRBV6-5; j_gene: TRBJ1-1; d_gene: TRBD1; CDR3nt: TGTGCCAGCAGTGGACAGGGTAGGGGCACTGAAGCTTTCTTT; CDR3aa: CASSGQGRGTEAFF
abundance: -; v_gene: TRBV2; j_gene: TRBJ2-2; d_gene: -; CDR3nt: TGTGCCAGCCGCGGACGGGAGGGGGCTAACACCGGGGAGCTGTTTTTT; CDR3aa: CASRGREGANTGELFF
abundance: -; v_gene: TRBV7-2; j_gene: TRBJ1-1; d_gene: -; CDR3nt: TGTGCCAGCAGCTTAGAACAGGGAAGCCCTGAAGCTTTCTTT; CDR3aa: CASSLEQGSPEAFF